The sequence of this TCR beta chain was determined in a study of shared clonotypes between healthy human individuals. Data came from immunoSEQ multiplex PCR; TCRdb stores just in-frame clones and leaves some out. The repertoire holds roughly 2.5 million clones, more than 90% seen once, with over 0.12% in the top ten. Germline values: CDR1 SGHNT, CDR2 YYREEE (reference sequence). V gave up 2 bases and J gave up 5 bases; unmatched junction bases: 4. The CDR3 is 13 amino acids. The sample consisted of naive CD4+ T cells sorted from blood. Sample subset: CD45RA+ positively selected. This chain uses TRBV5-4 with TRBJ2-7; the match to TRBD2 covers 7 bases. This receptor was obtained from a man younger than 30 in good health. The CDR3 coding sequence is TGTGCCAGCAGCTTCGGGGGGAAGGACGAGCAGTACTTC. It specifies CASSFGGKDEQYF.